This TCR beta chain appears in the sequencing data of a study of blood T cell repertoires in COVID-19. Study at large: PBMCs, B-cell-depleted T cells, or T cells were the source of the cDNA or gDNA that made up the material.

Produced via immunoSEQ multiplex PCR; TCRdb's table is partial and in-frame only. The sample has over 150,000 clones, about 86% seen once; the top ten hold around 7%. The germline CDR1 and CDR2 sequences are SEHNR and FQNEAQ (reference sequence). V was shortened by 2 bases and J by 5 bases, with 7 bases between the two germline ends. The CDR3 runs to 14 residues. All enrollees were roughly 18 to 95 years old and from roughly 26 US areas. What the recovered Cohort 3 donors had was two negative PCRs, clearance, or symptom resolution. Sequencing was performed on PBMCs or T cells enriched from blood (not recorded which). This chain connects TRBV7-9 to TRBJ1-6, with D possibly TRBD1 on 5 matching bases. This sequence originates from a man in his forties who had recovered from COVID-19. The CDR3 DNA is TGTGCCAGCAGCTTATCAGGGAATAATTCACCCCTCCACTTT. It codes for CASSLSGNNSPLHF. The full variable domain, with the rest looked up from reference TRBV7-9 and TRBJ1-6, is DTGVSQNPRHKITKRGQNVTFRCDPISEHNRLYWYRQTLGQGPEFLTYFQNEAQLEKSRLLSDRFSAERPKGSFSTLEIQRTEQGDSAMYLCASSLSGNNSPLHFGNGTRLTVT.